This paragraph covers one T cell receptor (beta chain) sequence. The CDR3 is made up of 15 amino acids. Trimming removed 0 bases at V and 2 bases at J, with 9 bases between. Germline V gives CDR1 LNHNV, CDR2 YYDKDF (reference sequence). This table comes from immunoSEQ multiplex PCR, and its TCRdb copy is limited to in-frame clones, with some not included. Seen here are 150,000 or so clones, just over 85% observed once, and the top ten hold roughly 1.9%. The data originate from a study of cytomegalovirus exposure and HLA in healthy donors. The chain is built from TRBV15 and TRBJ2-3; a weak D match, TRBD2 (6 bases). Sequenced sample: PBMCs. This clonotype was sampled from a human donor in good health. The CDR3 nucleotides read TGTGCCACCAGCAGAGACGGGAGAGACACAGATACGCAGTATTTT. Translation gives CATSRDGRDTDTQYF.